These 28 T cell receptor beta chains were all obtained from the same sample, sequenced in a study of CD8 T cells in ankylosing spondylitis. Using its own MiXCR run on the 5' RACE reads, TCRdb lists one record per CDR3 protein. In the table there are under 250,000 distinct CDR3 sequences, more than 9% of which are singletons. Sequences were obtained from blood, either unsorted or a sorted T cell fraction (not recorded which). Receptors originate from a male donor with ankylosing spondylitis or in good health (not recorded which).

This rearrangement joins TRBV3-1 to TRBJ2-7; D uncertain. CDR3 size: 15 residues. Germline assignment: CDR1 LGHDT and CDR2 YNNKEL (reference sequence). The V and J ends lost 0 bases and 3 bases respectively, with 12 bases between them. CDR3 coding DNA: TGTGCCAGCAGCCAAGAATTGAGCGCGAACTACGAGCAGTACTTC. It encodes CASSQELSANYEQYF.

This clonotype was seen at least ten times. The V call is TRBV27, the J call TRBJ2-7, with 8 bases that match TRBD1. Per the germline V gene, CDR1 is MNHEY and CDR2 is SMNVEV (reference sequence). CDR3 size: 15 residues. V was pared by 4 bases and J by 1 base, with 6 bases of the junction left unmatched. The CDR3 DNA reads as TGTGCCAGCAGTTCCCAGGGGGCGCAGTCCTACGAGCAGTACTTC. It yields the protein CASSSQGAQSYEQYF.

The table lists this clonotype with many counts. CDR3 sequence reads: CSVEWTRGYNEQFF. CDR3 coding DNA: TGCAGCGTTGAATGGACTAGAGGCTACAATGAGCAGTTCTTC. This chain links TRBV29-1 with TRBJ2-1; 7 bases align to TRBD2. The CDR3 is 14 amino acids. Germline trimming cut 2 bases from V and 3 bases from J; bases unmatched to any gene: 4. CDR1 and CDR2 (germline): SQVTM, ANQGSEA.

Many counts were recorded for this clonotype. The gene calls are TRBV20-1 and TRBJ1-1; 7 bases match TRBD1. The trim removed 6 bases at V and 1 base at J, leaving 8 bases unmatched. Germline V lookup: CDR1 DFQATT, CDR2 SNEGSKA (reference sequence). This CDR3 has 14 residues. CDR3 residues: CSAPPGQTNTEAFF. The CDR3 coding sequence is TGCAGTGCGCCGCCGGGACAGACGAACACTGAAGCTTTCTTT.

This clonotype was seen a handful of times. This rearrangement joins TRBV20-1 to TRBJ2-3; no reliable D call. This CDR3 contains 15 residues. V was trimmed by 1 base and J by 1 base, leaving 12 bases between them. Looked up from germline, CDR1 is DFQATT and CDR2 is SNEGSKA (reference sequence). In DNA form, the CDR3 reads TGCAGTGCTAGAGTGTTTGGGCCTCGCACAGATACGCAGTATTTT. This codes for CSARVFGPRTDTQYF.

This clonotype occurred many times. V usage is TRBV25-1 and J usage is TRBJ1-1; a possible D gene is TRBD1 (5 bases). The CDR3 totals 14 residues. Germline CDR1 is MGHDK and CDR2 is SYGVNS. Between the trimmed V and J ends, which lost 6 bases and 1 base, there was a span of 12 bases. CDR3 sequence reads: CASRGNGGNTEAFF. Here the CDR3 DNA reads TGTGCCAGCAGGGGTAACGGGGGGAACACTGAAGCTTTCTTT. The whole variable domain, remainder taken from reference TRBV25-1 and TRBJ1-1, is EADIYQTPRYLVIGTGKKITLECSQTMGHDKMYWYQQDPGMELHLIHYSYGVNSTEKGDLSSESTVSRIRTEHFPLTLESARPSHTSQYLCASRGNGGNTEAFFGQGTRLTVV.

The CDR3 here is CAWMMGSTDTQYF. The CDR3 DNA follows: TGTGCCTGGATGATGGGCAGCACAGATACGCAGTATTTT. The V and J genes are TRBV30 and TRBJ2-3; D is unresolved. Trimming cost V 4 bases and J 0 bases, with 8 bases left between them. The V gene's germline CDR1 is GTSNPN and CDR2 SVGIG (reference sequence). The CDR3 length is 13 residues. Looking up the rest from reference TRBV30 and TRBJ2-3 gives the full variable domain: SQTIHQWPATLVQPVGSPLSLECTVEGTSNPNLYWYRQAAGRGLQLLFYSVGIGQISSEVPQNLSASRPQDRQFILSSKKLLLSDSGFYLCAWMMGSTDTQYFGPGTRLTVL.

This clonotype showed up many times. The J gene is TRBJ2-3, the V gene TRBV10-3, with 8 bases fitting TRBD2. The trim removed 4 bases at V and 0 bases at J, leaving 3 bases unmatched. The V gene's germline CDR1 is ENHRY and CDR2 SYGVKD. The CDR3 is made up of 15 amino acids. This CDR3 is CAISGIAGSTDTQYF. CDR3 nucleotide sequence: TGTGCCATCAGTGGGATAGCGGGGAGCACAGATACGCAGTATTTT.

This clonotype was picked up many times. CDR3 protein: CASSLTGTAGWGDYEQYF. CDR3 in DNA: TGTGCCAGCAGTTTAACCGGGACAGCCGGGTGGGGAGACTACGAGCAGTACTTC. This rearrangement joins TRBV6-5 to TRBJ2-7, with 7 bases matching TRBD1. CDR3 length: 18 amino acids. CDR1 and CDR2 (germline): MNHEY, SVGAGI. The J segment lost 3 bases and the V segment lost 4 bases, leaving 18 bases of the junction unmatched.

This clonotype appeared a few times. The rearrangement uses TRBV30 and TRBJ2-3; 7 nucleotides agree with TRBD1. V was pared by 2 bases and J by 3 bases, with 2 bases of the junction left unmatched. This CDR3 comprises 13 residues. Germline V lookup: CDR1 GTSNPN, CDR2 SVGIG (reference sequence). The CDR3 is CAWSRTGTDTQYF. CDR3 sequence (DNA): TGTGCCTGGAGTCGGACAGGAACAGATACGCAGTATTTT.

This clonotype was seen ten or more times. The chain uses TRBV4-2 and TRBJ2-5; no clear D gene. The germline V gene has CDR1 LGHNA and CDR2 YNFKEQ. V gave up 1 base and J gave up 4 bases, with 13 bases separating them. There are 15 residues in the CDR3. Here the CDR3 DNA reads TGTGCCAGCAGCCAAGGGCTCTCAACGGGAGAGACCCAGTACTTC. Its protein is CASSQGLSTGETQYF.

This clonotype was detected ten times or more. J is TRBJ2-7 and V is TRBV20-1, with TRBD2 as a possible D gene (6 bases). CDR3 length: 11 amino acids. Trimming removed 5 bases from V and 3 bases from J, with 8 bases in between. The germline gives CDR1 DFQATT, CDR2 SNEGSKA (reference sequence). Written as DNA, the CDR3 is TGCAGTGCTCCGGGACTCTACGAGCAGTACTTC. Protein: CSAPGLYEQYF.

This clonotype showed up many times. V and J are TRBV4-2 and TRBJ1-2; D is perhaps TRBD1 (5 bases). V lost 0 bases and J lost 1, with 15 bases in between. The CDR3 covers 17 residues. In germline, CDR1 is LGHNA, CDR2 YNFKEQ. The CDR3 spells CASSQDPGTDRNYGYTF. CDR3 DNA sequence: TGTGCCAGCAGCCAAGATCCCGGGACGGACCGTAACTATGGCTACACCTTC.

The chain carries TRBV5-1 and TRBJ2-5; D remains unclear. The ends were cut back, 4 bases at V and 1 base at J, with 11 bases in the middle. The germline gives CDR1 SGHRS, CDR2 YFSETQ. The CDR3 length is 14 residues. CDR3 DNA: TGCGCCAGCAGCCCTCGGGCTCCCCAAGAGACCCAGTACTTC. Translation gives CASSPRAPQETQYF. Variable domain in full (rest from reference TRBV5-1 and TRBJ2-5): KAGVTQTPRYLIKTRGQQVTLSCSPISGHRSVSWYQQTPGQGLQFLFEYFSETQRNKGNFPGRFSGRQFSNSRSEMNVSTLELGDSALYLCASSPRAPQETQYFGPGTRLLVL.

This chain connects TRBV10-3 to TRBJ1-5; 7 nucleotides line up with TRBD1. The CDR3 is 15 amino acids. V was pared by 6 bases and J by 3 bases, with 8 bases of the junction left unmatched. The germline CDR1 and CDR2 sequences are ENHRY and SYGVKD. The CDR3 region is CAIRAGTADNQPQHF. The DNA for the CDR3 is TGTGCCATCAGAGCCGGGACAGCCGACAATCAGCCCCAGCATTTT.

The V call is TRBV2, the J call TRBJ1-5; D might be TRBD1 (5 bases). CDR3 length: 15 residues. The ends were cut back, 7 bases at V and 0 bases at J, with 13 bases in the middle. CDR1 and CDR2 (germline): SNHLY, FYNNEI. The CDR3 DNA reads TGTGCCAGCACGGTGGGGGAAGCTAGCAATCAGCCCCAGCATTTT. It yields the protein CASTVGEASNQPQHF.

This clonotype was seen many times. The chain combines TRBV20-1 with TRBJ1-4; D unresolved. V dropped 3 bases and J dropped 4 bases, with 12 bases sitting between them. This CDR3 contains 14 residues. Looked up from germline, CDR1 is DFQATT and CDR2 is SNEGSKA (reference sequence). The CDR3 loop is CSASPGDLNEKLFF. The CDR3 DNA reads as TGCAGTGCTAGCCCGGGAGATCTTAATGAAAAACTGTTTTTT.

The J gene is TRBJ2-1, the V gene TRBV5-1; weak D call: TRBD2 (5 bases). Germline V gives CDR1 SGHRS, CDR2 YFSETQ. The germline V and J ends were trimmed by 1 base and 8 bases, with 16 bases remaining between them. This CDR3 has 15 residues. CDR3 bases: TGCGCCAGCAGCTTGTCCCAAGGACTTCTTTATGAGCAGTTCTTC. This codes for CASSLSQGLLYEQFF.

This clonotype came up many times. The CDR3 DNA is TGCAGCGTTCTAAGTCGGCAGGCAAACACTGAAGCTTTCTTT. Translation gives CSVLSRQANTEAFF. The chain recombines TRBV29-1 with TRBJ1-1; D is unresolved. Trimming cost V 5 bases and J 2 bases, with 15 bases left between them. The germline gives CDR1 SQVTM, CDR2 ANQGSEA. The CDR3 sequence is 14 residues long.

This clonotype occurred many times. The rearrangement joins TRBV5-1 to TRBJ2-3, with TRBD1 matching 11 bases. Unmatched junction bases numbered 8, after V lost 3 bases and J lost 2 bases. The CDR3 sequence is 17 residues long. Germline V gene data show CDR1 as SGHRS and CDR2 as YFSETQ. The CDR3 is CASSSGTGGQNTDTQYF. CDR3 nucleotides: TGCGCCAGCAGCTCCGGGACAGGGGGTCAGAACACAGATACGCAGTATTTT.

This clonotype was detected ten times or more. The chain employs TRBV7-9 and TRBJ1-2; the match to TRBD1 covers 12 bases. The length of the CDR3 is 16 residues. V dropped 5 bases and J dropped 2; count of bases not matched to a gene: 6. Germline lookup yields CDR1 SEHNR and CDR2 FQNEAQ (reference sequence). This CDR3 is CASSPWGQGANYGYTF. The CDR3, as DNA: TGTGCCAGCAGCCCGTGGGGACAGGGGGCGAACTATGGCTACACCTTC.

Remarks on this clonotype: A read error is possible here, since a much larger clone lies one base away. V is TRBV20-1 and J is TRBJ2-1; no clear D gene. The V end lost 1 base, the J end lost 0 bases, and 13 bases lay between the germline ends. Germline V gives CDR1 DFQATT, CDR2 SNEGSKA (reference sequence). This CDR3 is built from 16 residues. Written as DNA, the CDR3 is TGCAGTGCTAGAGGCCCGCACAGTAGCTCCTACAATGAGCAGTTCTTC. It encodes CSARGPHSSSYNEQFF.

This clonotype was counted at least ten times. This chain connects TRBV10-3 to TRBJ2-1; no clear D gene. This CDR3 comprises 12 residues. V was shortened by 6 bases and J by 7 bases, with 10 bases between the two germline ends. CDR1 and CDR2 from the germline V gene are ENHRY and SYGVKD. The CDR3 loop is CAISLQQNEQFF. The CDR3 DNA is TGTGCCATCAGCCTGCAGCAGAATGAGCAGTTCTTC.

This chain joins TRBV18 and TRBJ1-1; perhaps TRBD1 as D (6 bases). This CDR3 is 15 amino acids long. Between the trimmed V and J ends, which lost 1 base and 3 bases, there was a span of 12 bases. CDR1 KGHSH and CDR2 LQKENI come from the germline V gene. The CDR3 DNA reads as TGTGCCAGCTCACCACTCAGGGGTTCGGACACTGAAGCTTTCTTT. Its protein is CASSPLRGSDTEAFF. The whole variable domain, remainder taken from reference TRBV18 and TRBJ1-1, is NAGVMQNPRHLVRRRGQEARLRCSPMKGHSHVYWYRQLPEEGLKFMVYLQKENIIDESGMPKERFSAEFPKEGPSILRIQQVVRGDSAAYFCASSPLRGSDTEAFFGQGTRLTVV.

This clonotype was counted ten times or more. The gene calls are TRBV6-2 or TRBV6-3 and TRBJ2-7, with TRBD2 matching over 7 bases. The V gene end was trimmed by 2 bases and the J gene end by 7 bases; junction bases not matched to a gene: 17. CDR1 MNHEY and CDR2 SVGEGT come from the germline V gene. CDR3 length: 17 residues. CDR3 in amino acids: CASSYDPAGRFRYEQYF. CDR3 in DNA: TGTGCCAGCAGTTACGACCCAGCGGGGCGGTTTCGGTATGAGCAGTACTTC.

This clonotype was seen ten or more times. DNA of the CDR3: TGTGCCAGCAGCTTAGTCTTCGGGGGTGAAGCTTTCTTT. This translates into CASSLVFGGEAFF. V usage is TRBV7-7 and J usage is TRBJ1-1; possibly TRBD1 for D (5 bases). V was trimmed by 1 base and J by 7 bases, leaving 10 bases between them. Germline V gene sequence: CDR1 SSHAT, CDR2 FNYEAQ (reference sequence). The CDR3 spans 13 residues.

This clonotype was detected many times. The chain recombines TRBV5-1 with TRBJ1-1; possible D gene TRBD1, 6 bases. V was shortened by 3 bases and J by 0 bases, with 12 bases between the two germline ends. The CDR3 has 15 amino acids. The germline CDR1 and CDR2 sequences are SGHRS and YFSETQ. DNA for the CDR3: TGCGCCAGCAGCTCGCTACAGGGACTGAACACTGAAGCTTTCTTT. It translates to CASSSLQGLNTEAFF. Complete variable domain (other parts from reference TRBV5-1 and TRBJ1-1): KAGVTQTPRYLIKTRGQQVTLSCSPISGHRSVSWYQQTPGQGLQFLFEYFSETQRNKGNFPGRFSGRQFSNSRSEMNVSTLELGDSALYLCASSSLQGLNTEAFFGQGTRLTVV.

This clonotype has ten or more counts. The chain recombines TRBV4-1 with TRBJ2-2, with D hard to call. Trimming removed 3 bases from V and 8 bases from J, with 13 bases in between. The germline V gene has CDR1 MGHRA and CDR2 YSYEKL. The CDR3 length is 14 residues. The CDR3 region is CASSHRRDGGELFF. The DNA for the CDR3 is TGCGCCAGCAGCCATCGAAGGGATGGGGGGGAGCTGTTTTTT.